The next 20 T cell receptor beta chains were all read from a single sample in a study of T cells after yellow fever vaccination. MiXCR, applied by TCRdb to the 5' RACE reads, yields one record per CDR3 protein. The data hold 300,000 to 400,000 distinct CDR3 sequences, with roughly an eighth observed a single time. The sample was CD4+ T cells sorted from PBMCs, taken 15 days after the yellow fever booster vaccination. These receptors were obtained from a young man who received the YFV17D yellow fever vaccine.

In its sample, this clonotype was seen many times. The chain uses TRBV7-9 and TRBJ1-2, with D possibly matching TRBD1 (6 bases). CDR1 and CDR2 (germline): SEHNR, FQNEAQ (reference sequence). V shed 4 bases and J shed 4 bases, with 19 bases lying between them. The CDR3 contains 16 residues. In DNA form, the CDR3 reads TGTGCCAGCAGCTATGTAGCGGGGGCCGATTCCTATGGCTACACCTTC. It encodes CASSYVAGADSYGYTF. The full variable domain, its missing parts supplied by reference TRBV7-9 and TRBJ1-2, is DTGVSQNPRHKITKRGQNVTFRCDPISEHNRLYWYRQTLGQGPEFLTYFQNEAQLEKSRLLSDRFSAERPKGSFSTLEIQRTEQGDSAMYLCASSYVAGADSYGYTFGSGTRLTVV.

This clonotype was counted a few times. The gene calls are TRBV4-3 and TRBJ1-4; unclear D gene. Germline CDR1 reads LGHNA; CDR2 reads YSLEER. V was clipped by 1 base and J by 4 bases, with 16 bases between them. This CDR3 is 17 amino acids long. In DNA form, the CDR3 reads TGCGCCAGCAGCCAAGGTACCCAGCGCTCCAATAATGAAAAACTGTTTTTT. Translated, it gives CASSQGTQRSNNEKLFF.

This clonotype was seen a few times. The chain is built from TRBV19 and TRBJ1-2, with D maybe TRBD1 (5 bases). Trimming shortened V by 3 bases and J by 2 bases, and 22 bases separated the two germline ends. The CDR3 is 18 amino acids. Germline lookup yields CDR1 LNHDA and CDR2 SQIVND (reference sequence). CDR3 loop: CASSILAGALTENYGYTF. In DNA, the CDR3 is TGTGCCAGTAGTATTCTAGCCGGGGCACTCACCGAGAACTATGGCTACACCTTC.

The V gene is TRBV29-1, the J gene TRBJ1-2, with 8 bases aligning to TRBD1. Germline V gene sequence: CDR1 SQVTM, CDR2 ANQGSEA. The CDR3 length is 12 residues. V lost 8 bases and J lost 4; bases outside the gene matches: 6. CDR3 DNA sequence: TGCAGCATCCGACAGGGGACCTATGGCTACACCTTC. Residues: CSIRQGTYGYTF.

This chain joins TRBV6-2 or TRBV6-3 and TRBJ2-2, with D tentatively TRBD2 (6 bases). The CDR3 has 14 residues. Trimming left V 7 bases short and J 8 bases short, with 17 bases between. Germline loops: CDR1 MNHEY, CDR2 SVGEGT. CDR3 protein: CASTQGLRGGELFF. The CDR3 DNA is TGTGCCAGCACCCAGGGCCTGCGGGGAGGGGAGCTGTTTTTT.

The chain carries TRBV5-1 and TRBJ2-1; 7 bases are shared with TRBD2. With 0 bases clipped from V and 5 bases from J, the junction kept 5 bases outside the gene matches. The CDR3 is made up of 15 amino acids. Germline assignment: CDR1 SGHRS and CDR2 YFSETQ. The CDR3 DNA is TGCGCCAGCAGCTTGGTACGGGGGGTAAACAATGAGCAGTTCTTC. This codes for CASSLVRGVNNEQFF.

This clonotype was observed a handful of times. The chain is built from TRBV24-1 and TRBJ2-4; TRBD2 is a possible D gene (6 bases). V lost 3 bases to trimming and J lost 8 bases, with 16 bases between them. The CDR3 loop spans 15 amino acids. CDR1 KGHDR and CDR2 SFDVKD come from the germline V gene. CDR3 sequence reads: CATSDPGDGGDIQYF. The CDR3 bases are TGTGCCACCAGTGATCCGGGGGATGGTGGGGACATTCAGTACTTC.

This clonotype appeared many times. The chain is built from TRBV20-1 and TRBJ2-7; 10 bases are shared with TRBD1. Trimming removed 5 bases from V and 4 bases from J; junction bases left unmatched: 8. CDR3 length equals 14 residues. Germline CDR1 reads DFQATT; CDR2 reads SNEGSKA (reference sequence). The CDR3 region is CSAEEPGQGYEQYF. The CDR3, as DNA: TGCAGTGCTGAAGAACCGGGACAGGGGTACGAGCAGTACTTC.

A few counts support this clonotype. The chain carries TRBV2 and TRBJ1-5, with TRBD1 matching over 9 bases. Germline V CDR1 and CDR2: SNHLY, FYNNEI. This CDR3 has 15 residues. V was clipped by 6 bases and J by 2 bases; unmatched bases: 5. DNA for the CDR3: TGTGCCAGCAGGGGGACAGGGAACGGCAATCAGCCCCAGCATTTT. It yields the protein CASRGTGNGNQPQHF.

The gene calls are TRBV5-1 and TRBJ2-5; 12 nucleotides agree with TRBD2. Trimming took 0 bases from V and 1 from J; bases not matched to a gene: 4. Germline V gene lookup returns CDR1 SGHRS and CDR2 YFSETQ. CDR3 length: 17 residues. The chain's CDR3 is CASSLGTSGAGQETQYF. The CDR3 DNA reads TGCGCCAGCAGCTTGGGGACTAGCGGGGCCGGCCAAGAGACCCAGTACTTC.

This clonotype was picked up a small number of times. The V and J genes are TRBV25-1 and TRBJ2-1; 9 nucleotides agree with TRBD1. Germline lookup yields CDR1 MGHDK and CDR2 SYGVNS. The CDR3 covers 15 residues. V trimming: 3 bases; J trimming: 7 bases; junction bases outside the gene matches: 7. The CDR3 nucleotides read TGTGCCAGCAGTGACGGGACAGGGATTATGAATGAGCAGTTCTTC. Its translation is CASSDGTGIMNEQFF.

This clonotype was seen only a few times. The gene calls are TRBV28 and TRBJ2-7; TRBD1 agrees at 9 bases. This CDR3 is built from 15 residues. Germline CDR1 MDHEN, CDR2 SYDVKM. V shed 6 bases and J 3 bases; nucleotides not matched to a gene: 9. CDR3 in amino acids: CASRPPGQGLYEQYV. CDR3 in DNA: TGTGCCAGCAGACCGCCGGGACAGGGTCTCTACGAGCAGTACGTC.

The sample holds a few counts of this clonotype. V usage is TRBV27 and J usage is TRBJ2-1; D is unclear. V shed 5 bases and J shed 1 base, with 12 bases lying between them. CDR3 length: 15 residues. Germline CDR1 MNHEY, CDR2 SMNVEV (reference sequence). CDR3 region: CASSAGVGSYNEQFF. For the CDR3, the DNA is TGTGCCAGCAGTGCAGGAGTTGGGTCCTACAATGAGCAGTTCTTC.

This clonotype was picked up a small number of times. J is TRBJ1-6 and V is TRBV27, with D possibly matching TRBD1 (5 bases). The germline V and J ends were trimmed by 4 bases and 6 bases, with 19 bases remaining between them. The CDR3 length is 17 residues. The germline V gene encodes CDR1 MNHEY and CDR2 SMNVEV (reference sequence). The CDR3 here is CASSSSPPRVFNSPLHF. As DNA, the CDR3 is TGTGCCAGCAGTTCGTCTCCCCCCAGGGTTTTTAATTCACCCCTCCACTTT.

The chain couples TRBV12-3 or TRBV12-4 to TRBJ1-6; no reliable D call. The CDR3 is 14 amino acids. Trimming took off 0 bases at V and 6 bases at J, with 6 bases between the two ends. The CDR3 bases are TGTGCCAGCAGTTTAGCGACGGCTAATTCACCCCTCCACTTT. Encoded protein: CASSLATANSPLHF.

The rearrangement uses TRBV25-1 and TRBJ2-7; 7 nucleotides line up with TRBD2. The CDR3 spans 15 residues. The V segment lost 3 bases and the J segment 2 bases; nucleotides outside the gene matches: 7. From germline, CDR1 is MGHDK and CDR2 SYGVNS. The CDR3 DNA is TGTGCCAGCAGTGATCCCTCAGCGGGGACCTACGAGCAGTACTTC. The encoded protein is CASSDPSAGTYEQYF.

The genes are TRBV7-2 and TRBJ2-5, with a weak D call TRBD1 (6 bases). Trimming removed 1 base from V and 5 bases from J, with 14 bases in between. This CDR3 comprises 15 residues. CDR1 is SGHTA and CDR2 is FQGNSA in the germline V gene. CDR3 nucleotide sequence: TGTGCCAGCAGCTTAGTGCGGCAGGGGAGCGAGACCCAGTACTTC. As protein: CASSLVRQGSETQYF.

This clonotype was observed at least ten times. The chain combines TRBV5-1 with TRBJ1-2; TRBD1 agrees at 7 bases. CDR1 and CDR2 (germline): SGHRS, YFSETQ. CDR3 size: 14 residues. V lost 0 bases, J lost 4 bases, and 3 bases stayed unmatched. The CDR3 DNA reads as TGCGCCAGCAGCTTGGAGGGGGCCGGCTATGGCTACACCTTC. Translating it yields CASSLEGAGYGYTF. The full variable domain, rest sourced from reference TRBV5-1 and TRBJ1-2, is KAGVTQTPRYLIKTRGQQVTLSCSPISGHRSVSWYQQTPGQGLQFLFEYFSETQRNKGNFPGRFSGRQFSNSRSEMNVSTLELGDSALYLCASSLEGAGYGYTFGSGTRLTVV.

The rearrangement links TRBV7-8 to TRBJ1-1; 10 nucleotides align to TRBD1. The CDR3 runs 14 residues. Per the germline V gene, CDR1 is SGHVS and CDR2 is FQNEAQ. With V trimmed by 4 bases and J by 3 bases, 2 bases remained unmatched. This CDR3 is CASSWDRGYTEAFF. In nucleotides, the CDR3 is TGTGCCAGCAGCTGGGACAGGGGATACACTGAAGCTTTCTTT.

The chain uses TRBV7-2 and TRBJ2-1; D uncertain. The length of the CDR3 is 14 residues. The germline V gene has CDR1 SGHTA and CDR2 FQGNSA. The ends were cut back, 3 bases at V and 2 bases at J, with 8 bases in the middle. For the CDR3, the DNA is TGTGCCAGCAGCTTGTTTTCAGCCTACAATGAGCAGTTCTTC. Translating it yields CASSLFSAYNEQFF.